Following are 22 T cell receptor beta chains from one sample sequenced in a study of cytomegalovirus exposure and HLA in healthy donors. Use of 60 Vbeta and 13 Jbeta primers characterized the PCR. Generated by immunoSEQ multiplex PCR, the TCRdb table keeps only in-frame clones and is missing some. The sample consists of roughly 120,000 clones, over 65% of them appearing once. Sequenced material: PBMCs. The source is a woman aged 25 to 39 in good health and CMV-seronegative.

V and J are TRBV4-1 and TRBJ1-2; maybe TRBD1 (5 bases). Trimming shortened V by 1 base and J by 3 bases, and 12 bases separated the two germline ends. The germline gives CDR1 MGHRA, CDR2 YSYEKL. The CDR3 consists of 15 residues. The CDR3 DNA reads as TGCGCCAGCAGCCAAGCCCCCAAGGGGTACTATGGCTACACCTTC. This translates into CASSQAPKGYYGYTF.

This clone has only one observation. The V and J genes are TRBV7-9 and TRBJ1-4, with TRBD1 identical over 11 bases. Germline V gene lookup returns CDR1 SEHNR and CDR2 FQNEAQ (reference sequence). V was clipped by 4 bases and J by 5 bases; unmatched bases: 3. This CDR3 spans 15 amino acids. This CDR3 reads CASSSWDRGNEKLFF. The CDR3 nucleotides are TGTGCCAGCAGCTCCTGGGACAGGGGGAATGAAAAACTGTTTTTT.

The CDR3 sequence: CATSRDPLSRTGPHQPQHF. The CDR3 DNA is TGTGCCACCAGCAGAGATCCTTTGAGTAGGACAGGGCCTCATCAGCCCCAGCATTTT. The gene calls are TRBV15 and TRBJ1-5, with 8 bases aligning to TRBD1. The V and J ends lost 0 bases and 5 bases, in that order; junction bases with no gene match: 15. Germline loops: CDR1 LNHNV, CDR2 YYDKDF (reference sequence). CDR3 length equals 19 residues.

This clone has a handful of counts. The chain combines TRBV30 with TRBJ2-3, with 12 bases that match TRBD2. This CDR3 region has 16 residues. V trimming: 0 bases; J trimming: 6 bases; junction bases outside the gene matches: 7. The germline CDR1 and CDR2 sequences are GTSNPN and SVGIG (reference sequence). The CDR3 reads CAWSVGLAGPGDTQYF. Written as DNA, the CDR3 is TGTGCCTGGAGTGTCGGACTAGCGGGGCCCGGGGATACGCAGTATTTT.

In DNA, the CDR3 is TGTGCCAGCAGCGCGCAACAGGGGTCCACTGAAGCTTTCTTT. Protein: CASSAQQGSTEAFF. The rearrangement uses TRBV7-8 and TRBJ1-1; 7 nucleotides line up with TRBD1. Germline V gene lookup returns CDR1 SGHVS and CDR2 FQNEAQ. V trimming: 5 bases; J trimming: 4 bases; junction bases outside the gene matches: 7. This CDR3 is built from 14 residues.

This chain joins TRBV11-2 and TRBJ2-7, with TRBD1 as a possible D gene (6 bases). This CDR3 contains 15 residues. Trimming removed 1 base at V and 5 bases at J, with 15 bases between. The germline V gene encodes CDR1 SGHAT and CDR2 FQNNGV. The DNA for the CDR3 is TGTGCCAGCAGCTTAGGGGCAGGGGAGTCCCACGAGCAGTACTTC. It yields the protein CASSLGAGESHEQYF. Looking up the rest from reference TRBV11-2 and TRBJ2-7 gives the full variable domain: EAGVAQSPRYKIIEKRQSVAFWCNPISGHATLYWYQQILGQGPKLLIQFQNNGVVDDSQLPKDRFSAERLKGVDSTLKIQPAKLEDSAVYLCASSLGAGESHEQYFGPGTRLTVT.

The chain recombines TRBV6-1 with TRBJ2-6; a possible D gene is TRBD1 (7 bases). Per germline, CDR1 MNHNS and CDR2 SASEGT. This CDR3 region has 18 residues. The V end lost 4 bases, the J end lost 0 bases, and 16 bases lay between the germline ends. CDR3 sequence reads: CASSGRDRHSSGANVLTF. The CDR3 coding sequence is TGTGCCAGCAGTGGGAGGGACAGACATTCCTCTGGGGCCAACGTCCTGACTTTC.

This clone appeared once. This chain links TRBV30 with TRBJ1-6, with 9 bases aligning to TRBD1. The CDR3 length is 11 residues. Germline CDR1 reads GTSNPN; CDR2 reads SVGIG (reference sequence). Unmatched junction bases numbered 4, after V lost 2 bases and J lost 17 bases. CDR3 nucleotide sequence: TGTGCCTGGAGTTCCGGACAGGGGATCCACTTT. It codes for CAWSSGQGIHF.

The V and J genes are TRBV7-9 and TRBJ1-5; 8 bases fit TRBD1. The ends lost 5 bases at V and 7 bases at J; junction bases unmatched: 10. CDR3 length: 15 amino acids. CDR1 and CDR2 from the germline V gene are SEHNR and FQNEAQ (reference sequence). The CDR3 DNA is TGTGCCAGCAGCCCTGGACAGGGTCGCGACCAGCCCCAGCATTTT. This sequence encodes CASSPGQGRDQPQHF.

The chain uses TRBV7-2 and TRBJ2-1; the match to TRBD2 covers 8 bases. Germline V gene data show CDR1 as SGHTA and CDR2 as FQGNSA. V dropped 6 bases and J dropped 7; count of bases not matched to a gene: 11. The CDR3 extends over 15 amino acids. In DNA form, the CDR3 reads TGTGCCAGCAGTTCGCTGGCGGGAGGTCGTAATGAGCAGTTCTTC. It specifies CASSSLAGGRNEQFF.

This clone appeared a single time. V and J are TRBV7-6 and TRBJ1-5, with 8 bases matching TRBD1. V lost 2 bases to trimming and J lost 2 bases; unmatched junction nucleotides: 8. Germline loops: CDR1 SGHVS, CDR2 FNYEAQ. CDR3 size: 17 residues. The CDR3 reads CASSLPGQGLGNQPQHF. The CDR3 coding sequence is TGTGCCAGCAGCTTACCTGGACAGGGATTGGGCAATCAGCCCCAGCATTTT.

CDR3 loop: CASSSQGDYSNQPQHF. The CDR3 nucleotides read TGTGCCAGCAGCTCTCAAGGGGATTATAGCAATCAGCCCCAGCATTTT. This chain links TRBV5-6 with TRBJ1-5; D might be TRBD1 (5 bases). Germline lookup yields CDR1 SGHDT and CDR2 YYEEEE. The CDR3 length is 16 residues. The V end was cut by 3 bases, the J end by 0 bases, with 13 bases between. Looking up the rest from reference TRBV5-6 and TRBJ1-5 gives the full variable domain: DAGVTQSPTHLIKTRGQQVTLRCSPKSGHDTVSWYQQALGQGPQFIFQYYEEEERQRGNFPDRFSGHQFPNYSSELNVNALLLGDSALYLCASSSQGDYSNQPQHFGDGTRLSIL.

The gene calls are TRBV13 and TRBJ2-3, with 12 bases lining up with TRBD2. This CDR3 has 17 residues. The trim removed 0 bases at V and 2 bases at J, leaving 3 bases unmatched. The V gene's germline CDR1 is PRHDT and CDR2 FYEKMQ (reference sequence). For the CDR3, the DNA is TGTGCCAGCAGCTTAGGGACTAGCGGGAGTTCCACAGATACGCAGTATTTT. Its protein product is CASSLGTSGSSTDTQYF.

Written as DNA, the CDR3 is TGTGCCAGCAGCCCCCGACAGGGGTACACAGATACGCAGTATTTT. Amino acids: CASSPRQGYTDTQYF. The gene calls are TRBV9 and TRBJ2-3, with 8 bases fitting TRBD1. Germline CDR1 reads SGDLS; CDR2 reads YYNGEE. The J segment lost 2 bases and the V segment lost 4 bases, leaving 6 bases of the junction unmatched. This CDR3 has 15 residues.

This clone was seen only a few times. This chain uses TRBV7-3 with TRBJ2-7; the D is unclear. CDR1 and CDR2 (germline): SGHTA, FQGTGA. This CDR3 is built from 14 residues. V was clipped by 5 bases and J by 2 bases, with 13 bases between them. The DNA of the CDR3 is TGTGCCAGCAGCCACCCGCTGAAGCCCTACGAGCAGTACTTC. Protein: CASSHPLKPYEQYF.

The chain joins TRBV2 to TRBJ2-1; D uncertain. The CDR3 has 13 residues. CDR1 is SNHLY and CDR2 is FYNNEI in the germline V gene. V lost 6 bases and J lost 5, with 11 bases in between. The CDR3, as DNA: TGTGCCAGCAGCCCTATAATAGACAATGAGCAGTTCTTC. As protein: CASSPIIDNEQFF. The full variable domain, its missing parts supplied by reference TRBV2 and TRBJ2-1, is EPEVTQTPSHQVTQMGQEVILRCVPISNHLYFYWYRQILGQKVEFLVSFYNNEISEKSEIFDDQFSVERPDGSNFTLKIRSTKLEDSAMYFCASSPIIDNEQFFGPGTRLTVL.

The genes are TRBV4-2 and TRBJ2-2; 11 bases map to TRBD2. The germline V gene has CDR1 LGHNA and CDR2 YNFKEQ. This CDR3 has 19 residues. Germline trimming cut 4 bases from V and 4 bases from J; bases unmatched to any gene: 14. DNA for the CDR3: TGTGCCAGCAGCCGCTCCAGGGGTAGCGGGGGGGCCGGCACCGGGGAGCTGTTTTTT. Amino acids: CASSRSRGSGGAGTGELFF.

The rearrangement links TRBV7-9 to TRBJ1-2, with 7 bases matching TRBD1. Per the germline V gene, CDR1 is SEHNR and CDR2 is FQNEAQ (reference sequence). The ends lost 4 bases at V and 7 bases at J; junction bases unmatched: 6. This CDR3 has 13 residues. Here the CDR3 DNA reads TGTGCCAGCAGCTCACAGGGGAATAGTGGCTACACCTTC. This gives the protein CASSSQGNSGYTF.

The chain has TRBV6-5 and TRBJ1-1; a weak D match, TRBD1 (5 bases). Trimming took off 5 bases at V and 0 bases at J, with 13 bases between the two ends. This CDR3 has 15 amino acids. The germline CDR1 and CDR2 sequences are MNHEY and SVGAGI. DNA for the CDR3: TGTGCCAGCAGTCCCCCAGGGATCCTGAACACTGAAGCTTTCTTT. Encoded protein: CASSPPGILNTEAFF.

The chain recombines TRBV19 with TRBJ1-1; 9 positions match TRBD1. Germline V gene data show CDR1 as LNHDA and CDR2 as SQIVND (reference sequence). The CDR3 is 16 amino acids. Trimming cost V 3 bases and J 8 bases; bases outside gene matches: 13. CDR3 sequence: CASSIGTGNGDGEAFF. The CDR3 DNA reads TGTGCCAGTAGTATCGGGACAGGGAACGGGGATGGGGAAGCTTTCTTT.

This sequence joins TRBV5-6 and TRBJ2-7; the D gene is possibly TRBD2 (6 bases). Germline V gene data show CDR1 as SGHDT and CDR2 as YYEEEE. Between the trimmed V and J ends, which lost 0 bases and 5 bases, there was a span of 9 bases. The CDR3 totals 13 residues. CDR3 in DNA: TGTGCCAGCAGCTTGGAGGAGGGCCACGAGCAGTACTTC. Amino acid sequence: CASSLEEGHEQYF. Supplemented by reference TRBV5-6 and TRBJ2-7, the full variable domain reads DAGVTQSPTHLIKTRGQQVTLRCSPKSGHDTVSWYQQALGQGPQFIFQYYEEEERQRGNFPDRFSGHQFPNYSSELNVNALLLGDSALYLCASSLEEGHEQYFGPGTRLTVT.

The CDR3 DNA sequence: TGTGCCAGCAGTATTAGGGGGCGTGAACTGTTTTTT. Encoded protein: CASSIRGRELFF. This chain connects TRBV6-6 to TRBJ1-4, with TRBD1 matching over 7 bases. Germline V gives CDR1 MNHNY, CDR2 SVGAGI (reference sequence). Trimming removed 5 bases from V and 12 bases from J; junction bases left unmatched: 6. The CDR3 runs to 12 residues.